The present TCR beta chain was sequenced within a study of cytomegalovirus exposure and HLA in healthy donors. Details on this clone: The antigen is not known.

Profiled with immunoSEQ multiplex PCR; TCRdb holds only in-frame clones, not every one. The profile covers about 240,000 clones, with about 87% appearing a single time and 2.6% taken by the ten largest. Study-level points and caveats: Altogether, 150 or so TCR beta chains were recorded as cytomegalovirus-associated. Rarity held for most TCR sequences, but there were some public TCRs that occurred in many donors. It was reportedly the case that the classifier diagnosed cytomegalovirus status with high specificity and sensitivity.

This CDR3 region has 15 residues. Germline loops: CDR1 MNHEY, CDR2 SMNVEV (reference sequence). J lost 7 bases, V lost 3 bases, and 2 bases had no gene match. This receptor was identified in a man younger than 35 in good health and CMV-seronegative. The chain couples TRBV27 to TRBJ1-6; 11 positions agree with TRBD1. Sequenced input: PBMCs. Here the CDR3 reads CASSFRTGGNSPLHF. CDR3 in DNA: TGTGCCAGCAGTTTTAGGACAGGGGGCAATTCACCCCTCCACTTT.